The 18 T cell receptor beta chains given below trace back to one sample, sequenced in a study of T cell responses to AZD1222 COVID-19 vaccine. TCRdb's copy holds only in-frame clones and misses some; the assay was immunoSEQ multiplex PCR. Here the sample spans around 110,000 clones, roughly 90% being singletons. The material was peripheral blood, obtained on day 0 of AZD1222 vaccination. The origin of the receptors is an adult in good health.

The chain carries TRBV5-1 and TRBJ2-5; TRBD2 is a possible D gene (5 bases). Trimming took off 2 bases at V and 3 bases at J, with 14 bases between the two ends. This CDR3 is built from 15 residues. Germline loops: CDR1 SGHRS, CDR2 YFSETQ. The CDR3 loop is CASSLEGYSKETQYF. CDR3 coding DNA: TGCGCCAGCAGCTTAGAGGGCTACAGTAAAGAGACCCAGTACTTC.

V usage is TRBV4-1 and J usage is TRBJ2-1; TRBD2 aligns across 8 bases. This CDR3 is built from 17 residues. V was pared by 2 bases and J by 8 bases, with 14 bases of the junction left unmatched. CDR1 and CDR2 from the germline V gene are MGHRA and YSYEKL. CDR3 nucleotides: TGCGCCAGCAGCCAATCCGAGGGGAATAGCGGGATAGATGAGCAGTTCTTC. The encoded protein is CASSQSEGNSGIDEQFF.

This chain uses TRBV5-1 with TRBJ2-2; 11 nucleotides match TRBD2. There are 16 residues in the CDR3. V gave up 4 bases and J gave up 4 bases; unmatched junction bases: 6. Germline lookup yields CDR1 SGHRS and CDR2 YFSETQ. CDR3 in amino acids: CASSLGTSGGTGELFF. The DNA of the CDR3 is TGCGCCAGCAGCCTAGGGACTAGCGGAGGCACCGGGGAGCTGTTTTTT.

In its sample, this clone was seen a few times. The chain combines TRBV5-1 with TRBJ1-2, with D maybe TRBD1 (6 bases). V dropped 4 bases and J dropped 8 bases, with 18 bases sitting between them. The CDR3 runs to 14 residues. The germline V gene has CDR1 SGHRS and CDR2 YFSETQ. As DNA, the CDR3 is TGCGCCAGCAGCCCGTCCCCGGGGGCTCGAGGCTACACCTTC. Translation: CASSPSPGARGYTF.

DNA of the CDR3: TGCAGCGCCCTACTTCTCTCAGGGTCCGAAGCTTTCTTT. This gives the protein CSALLLSGSEAFF. This chain uses TRBV29-1 with TRBJ1-1, with D perhaps matching TRBD1 (5 bases). The CDR3 is made up of 13 amino acids. The germline V gene encodes CDR1 SQVTM and CDR2 ANQGSEA. V lost 7 bases, J lost 8 bases, and 20 bases lay in between.

This rearrangement joins TRBV10-3 to TRBJ2-3; possible D gene TRBD2, 6 bases. V gave up 6 bases and J gave up 3 bases, with 16 bases separating them. Per the germline V gene, CDR1 is ENHRY and CDR2 is SYGVKD. The CDR3 is made up of 15 amino acids. The CDR3 here is CAISGGIGRTDTQYF. Here the CDR3 DNA reads TGTGCCATCAGCGGCGGGATCGGAAGGACAGATACGCAGTATTTT.

The gene calls are TRBV2 and TRBJ2-2, with 8 bases fitting TRBD1. Per the germline V gene, CDR1 is SNHLY and CDR2 is FYNNEI. Trimming at V came to 4 bases and at J to 5 bases, leaving 0 bases not matched to a gene. This CDR3 comprises 13 residues. CDR3 in DNA: TGTGCCAGCAGTGGGACAGGGACCGGGGAGCTGTTTTTT. Translation gives CASSGTGTGELFF. The entire variable domain, with the rest obtained from reference TRBV2 and TRBJ2-2, is as follows: EPEVTQTPSHQVTQMGQEVILRCVPISNHLYFYWYRQILGQKVEFLVSFYNNEISEKSEIFDDQFSVERPDGSNFTLKIRSTKLEDSAMYFCASSGTGTGELFFGEGSRLTVL.

CDR3 residues: CASSYDTRGRDYGYTF. The CDR3 DNA reads TGTGCCAGCAGTTACGACACCCGGGGGCGAGACTATGGCTACACCTTC. The chain is built from TRBV6-5 and TRBJ1-2; D perhaps matches TRBD1 (6 bases). The CDR3 runs to 16 residues. V was cut by 2 bases and J by 3 bases, with 16 bases left in between. Germline values: CDR1 MNHEY, CDR2 SVGAGI.

The chain is built from TRBV28 and TRBJ1-1; the match to TRBD1 covers 7 bases. Germline V gene sequence: CDR1 MDHEN, CDR2 SYDVKM. V shed 6 bases and J 2 bases; nucleotides not matched to a gene: 6. CDR3 length equals 14 residues. In DNA form, the CDR3 reads TGTGCCAGCAGGACCGGGACAGTCAACACTGAAGCTTTCTTT. This translates into CASRTGTVNTEAFF.

The CDR3 here is CASSPGREAFF. As DNA, the CDR3 is TGTGCCAGCTCACCAGGACGAGAAGCTTTCTTT. The rearrangement links TRBV18 to TRBJ1-1; no clear D. Deletions cut 2 bases from V and 8 bases from J, with 6 bases between. Germline V gene lookup returns CDR1 KGHSH and CDR2 LQKENI. The CDR3 is 11 amino acids. Supplemented by reference TRBV18 and TRBJ1-1, the full variable domain reads NAGVMQNPRHLVRRRGQEARLRCSPMKGHSHVYWYRQLPEEGLKFMVYLQKENIIDESGMPKERFSAEFPKEGPSILRIQQVVRGDSAAYFCASSPGREAFFGQGTRLTVV.

This rearrangement joins TRBV5-6 to TRBJ1-5; D is ambiguous. CDR1 is SGHDT, CDR2 YYEEEE, per germline. Between the trimmed V and J ends, which lost 4 bases and 3 bases, there was a span of 17 bases. This CDR3 is built from 16 residues. The DNA for the CDR3 is TGTGCCAGCAGCGGTCGAGGCGGTGAGTACAATCAGCCCCAGCATTTT. Protein: CASSGRGGEYNQPQHF.

V usage is TRBV4-3 and J usage is TRBJ1-2; possibly TRBD1 for D (5 bases). Germline CDR1 and CDR2: LGHNA and YSLEER. V lost 3 bases, J lost 4 bases, and 18 bases lay in between. CDR3 size: 16 residues. The CDR3 loop reads CASSQEIGEGGYGYTF. CDR3 DNA: TGCGCCAGCAGCCAGGAAATAGGGGAAGGTGGCTATGGCTACACCTTC.

The chain carries TRBV9 and TRBJ2-1, with D uncertain. The CDR3 extends over 14 amino acids. Trimming removed 2 bases from V and 4 bases from J, with 10 bases in between. In germline, CDR1 is SGDLS, CDR2 YYNGEE. Here the CDR3 reads CASSVQTEYNEQFF. The CDR3 DNA reads as TGTGCCAGCAGCGTGCAGACCGAATACAATGAGCAGTTCTTC.

In this sample, this clone turned up once. The CDR3: CSASNGMQPQHF. The CDR3 DNA follows: TGCAGTGCTAGTAACGGTATGCAGCCCCAGCATTTT. The J gene is TRBJ1-5, the V gene TRBV20-1; the D is unclear. Trimming left V 3 bases short and J 7 bases short, with 10 bases between. Germline V gives CDR1 DFQATT, CDR2 SNEGSKA (reference sequence). There are 12 residues in the CDR3.

The rearrangement links TRBV4-3 to TRBJ2-2; TRBD2 matches at 9 bases. The CDR3 spans 16 residues. The junction had 9 bases not matched to a gene; V was cut back by 3 bases and J by 7 bases. The germline V gene encodes CDR1 LGHNA and CDR2 YSLEER. CDR3 residues: CASSHSGRGKDGELFF. CDR3 nucleotides: TGCGCCAGCAGCCATAGCGGGAGAGGGAAGGACGGGGAGCTGTTTTTT.

The chain couples TRBV19 to TRBJ2-2; the D call may be TRBD1 or TRBD2 (5 bases each). The CDR3 length is 13 residues. Trimming stripped 3 bases from V and 6 bases from J, with 8 bases between. The germline V gene encodes CDR1 LNHDA and CDR2 SQIVND (reference sequence). CDR3 bases: TGTGCCAGTAGTATGAGGGGAGCCGGGGAGCTGTTTTTT. Translated: CASSMRGAGELFF.

Regarding this clone: Its ends do not fully match the called genes, so a read error is possible. The same CDR3 is also encoded by other DNA sequences in this sample. This sequence joins TRBV5-1 and TRBJ1-5; the D is unclear. Germline CDR1 SGHRS, CDR2 YFSETQ. The CDR3 totals 15 residues. The CDR3 region is CASSLDGNSNQPQHF. The CDR3 DNA is TGCGCCAGCAGTTTGGACGGCAATAGCAATCAGCCCCAGCATTTT.

The chain has TRBV7-8 and TRBJ1-6; D gene unclear. V dropped 5 bases and J dropped 11 bases, with 13 bases sitting between them. The CDR3 consists of 13 residues. Looked up from germline, CDR1 is SGHVS and CDR2 is FQNEAQ. CDR3 nucleotides: TGTGCCAGCAGCCAGGCGGGCAGTCCACCCCTCCACTTT. Its protein is CASSQAGSPPLHF.